One and the same sample provided the 5 T cell receptor beta chains below, sequenced in a study of blood T cell repertoires in COVID-19. Sequencing was performed with immunoSEQ multiplex PCR; in TCRdb, only in-frame clones are kept and a portion is missing. This table holds about 130,000 clones, around 80% found once. The sample taken for sequencing was peripheral blood. These receptors all come from a human donor in a cohort sampled during active COVID-19.

The rearrangement joins TRBV5-1 to TRBJ2-5; 9 bases are shared with TRBD2. CDR1 and CDR2 (germline): SGHRS, YFSETQ. The junction had 9 bases not matched to a gene; V was cut back by 7 bases and J by 5 bases. CDR3 length: 14 amino acids. This CDR3 is CASGSSGGGETQYF. For the CDR3, the DNA is TGCGCCAGCGGGAGTAGCGGGGGCGGGGAGACCCAGTACTTC.

This sequence joins TRBV6-4 and TRBJ1-2, with a weak D call TRBD1 (6 bases). V lost 3 bases to trimming and J lost 3 bases, with 8 bases between them. The CDR3 loop spans 13 amino acids. The germline gives CDR1 MRHNA, CDR2 SNTAGT. The DNA of the CDR3 is TGTGCCAGCAGTGATCGACAGGACTATGGCTACACCTTC. This gives the protein CASSDRQDYGYTF.

V gene TRBV2 combines with J gene TRBJ1-5; maybe TRBD1 (5 bases). With 4 bases removed from V and 3 bases from J, the gap between germline ends came to 10 bases. The length of the CDR3 is 14 residues. In germline, CDR1 is SNHLY, CDR2 FYNNEI. The CDR3 sequence is CASSVGGVNQPQHF. The CDR3 nucleotides are TGTGCCAGCAGTGTAGGAGGGGTCAATCAGCCCCAGCATTTT.

This clone appeared a few times. The rearrangement links TRBV7-9 to TRBJ2-2; D call uncertain. Germline CDR1 and CDR2: SEHNR and FQNEAQ (reference sequence). The CDR3 is 11 amino acids. V was shortened by 6 bases and J by 7 bases, with 6 bases between the two germline ends. CDR3 region: CASSYIGELFF. CDR3 DNA: TGTGCCAGCAGTTATATCGGGGAGCTGTTTTTT.

The chain joins TRBV7-6 to TRBJ1-5, with 7 nucleotides matching TRBD1. The V segment lost 8 bases and the J segment 3 bases; nucleotides outside the gene matches: 7. Germline CDR1 and CDR2: SGHVS and FNYEAQ. This CDR3 comprises 14 residues. CDR3 protein: CASSPGGFNQPQHF. Written as DNA, the CDR3 is TGTGCCAGCTCCCCAGGGGGGTTCAATCAGCCCCAGCATTTT.